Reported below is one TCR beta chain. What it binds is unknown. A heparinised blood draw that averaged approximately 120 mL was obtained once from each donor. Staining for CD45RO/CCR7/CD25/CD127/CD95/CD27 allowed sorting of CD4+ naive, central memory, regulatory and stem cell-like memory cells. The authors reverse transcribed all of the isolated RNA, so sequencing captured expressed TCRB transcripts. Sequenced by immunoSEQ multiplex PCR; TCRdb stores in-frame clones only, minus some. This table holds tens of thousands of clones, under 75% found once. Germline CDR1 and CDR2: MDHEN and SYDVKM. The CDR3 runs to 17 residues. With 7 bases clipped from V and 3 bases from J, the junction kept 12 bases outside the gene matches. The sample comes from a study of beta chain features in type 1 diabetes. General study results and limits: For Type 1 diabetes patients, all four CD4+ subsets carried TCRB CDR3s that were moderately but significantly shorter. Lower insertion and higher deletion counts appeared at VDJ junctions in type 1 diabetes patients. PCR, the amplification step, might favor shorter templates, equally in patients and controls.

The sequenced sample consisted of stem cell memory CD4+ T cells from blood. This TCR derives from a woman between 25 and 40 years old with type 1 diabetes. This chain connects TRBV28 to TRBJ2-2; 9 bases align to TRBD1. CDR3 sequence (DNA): TGTGCCAGCACTAACGCCCCGGGACAGGGCTACACCGGGGAGCTGTTTTTT. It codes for CASTNAPGQGYTGELFF.